Listed below are T cell receptor beta chains from one sample, sequenced in a study of blood T cell repertoires in COVID-19. The method was immunoSEQ multiplex PCR; TCRdb's version includes in-frame clones alone and lacks a portion of them. The sample shows 250,000 to 400,000 clones, about 87% of them seen only once. The sequenced sample was peripheral blood. These receptors all stem from a woman in her 30s with COVID-19, enrolled during active disease. Each CDR3 is given with its conserved first and last residue. D genes are given only for firm matches. Clone size is stated in some rows and not others, as once, few, many or a class when expanded.

j_call,v_call,clone_size,d_call,cdr3_length,cdr3_aa,cdr3_nt
TRBJ2-2,TRBV12-3/TRBV12-4,.,.,13,CASTGGQGGELFF,TGTGCCAGCACCGGGGGGCAAGGCGGGGAGCTGTTTTTT
TRBJ2-5,TRBV6-5,.,TRBD1,15,CASTQGQGLQETQYF,TGTGCCAGCACTCAGGGACAGGGGTTACAAGAGACCCAGTACTTC
TRBJ1-2,TRBV30,.,TRBD1,14,CAWSVLTGLDGYTF,TGTGCCTGGAGTGTACTGACAGGGCTTGATGGCTACACCTTC
TRBJ2-2,TRBV19,.,TRBD1,15,CASTGTDRETGELFF,TGTGCCAGTACCGGCACGGACAGGGAAACCGGGGAGCTGTTTTTT
TRBJ2-3,TRBV7-9,.,.,13,CASSFGSTDTQYF,TGTGCCAGCAGCTTCGGGAGCACAGATACGCAGTATTTT
TRBJ1-1,TRBV7-9,.,TRBD1,16,CASSPRTDRTNTEAFF,TGTGCCAGCAGCCCACGGACGGACAGGACGAACACTGAAGCTTTCTTT
TRBJ1-1,TRBV3-1/TRBV3-2,.,.,13,CASSHDRLTEAFF,TGTGCCAGCAGCCACGACAGACTCACTGAAGCTTTCTTT
TRBJ1-2,TRBV12-3/TRBV12-4,.,TRBD1,13,CASSSTGRSGYTF,TGTGCCAGCAGCTCGACAGGGAGGAGTGGCTACACCTTC
TRBJ1-2,TRBV5-4,.,.,14,CASSWGGGSYGYTF,TGTGCCAGCAGCTGGGGAGGGGGGAGCTATGGCTACACCTTC
TRBJ2-7,TRBV7-9,.,.,13,CASSLEESYEQYF,TGTGCCAGCAGCTTAGAGGAGTCCTACGAGCAGTACTTC
TRBJ2-2,TRBV4-3,.,.,13,CASSPGTTGELFF,TGCGCCAGCAGCCCCGGGACTACCGGGGAGCTGTTTTTT
TRBJ1-2,TRBV7-9,.,TRBD1,15,CASQHRDRGAYGYTF,TGTGCCAGCCAACACCGGGACAGGGGGGCCTATGGCTACACCTTC
TRBJ1-1,TRBV5-1,.,TRBD1,15,CASSLTGTGETEAFF,TGCGCCAGCAGCTTAACCGGGACAGGGGAAACTGAAGCTTTCTTT
TRBJ1-1,TRBV7-8,.,.,13,CASSPRLGPEAFF,TGTGCCAGCAGCCCAAGGCTGGGGCCTGAAGCTTTCTTT
TRBJ2-1,TRBV5-5,.,.,12,CASSFGLNEQFF,TGTGCCAGCAGCTTTGGTCTAAATGAGCAGTTCTTC
TRBJ1-2,TRBV5-4,.,TRBD1,15,CASSLASQGDYGYTF,TGTGCCAGCAGCTTGGCTTCCCAGGGGGACTATGGCTACACCTTC
TRBJ2-5,TRBV5-1,few,.,16,CASSSGVETRKETQYF,TGCGCCAGCAGCTCGGGCGTTGAGACTAGAAAAGAGACCCAGTACTTC
TRBJ2-3,TRBV24-1,.,.,15,CATSDLDGSTDTQYF,TGTGCCACCAGTGATTTGGACGGGTCAACAGATACGCAGTATTTT
TRBJ1-2,TRBV5-4,once,.,13,CASSPTGGYGYTF,TGTGCCAGCAGCCCTACGGGAGGTTATGGCTACACCTTC
TRBJ1-6,TRBV7-2,.,TRBD1,15,CASSSVTGAGSPLHF,TGTGCCAGCAGCTCGGTGACAGGGGCAGGGTCACCCCTCCACTTT
TRBJ2-7,TRBV18,once,.,13,CASSPPSRHEQYF,TGTGCCAGCTCACCACCTAGCCGCCACGAGCAGTACTTC
TRBJ1-6,TRBV19,.,.,13,CASRNQRNSPLHF,TGTGCCAGTAGGAACCAGCGTAATTCACCCCTCCACTTT
TRBJ2-3,TRBV6-2/TRBV6-3,.,.,15,CASSYGQDSTDTQYF,TGTGCCAGCAGTTACGGGCAGGATAGCACAGATACGCAGTATTTT
TRBJ1-2,TRBV15,.,.,13,CATSRGGGYGYTF,TGTGCCACCAGCAGAGGAGGGGGCTATGGCTACACCTTC
TRBJ1-5,TRBV5-1,.,TRBD1,15,CASSVTGGRNQPQHF,TGCGCCAGCAGCGTGACAGGGGGGAGAAATCAGCCCCAGCATTTT
TRBJ2-5,TRBV5-1,.,TRBD1,15,CASSLAGTGGETQYF,TGCGCCAGCAGCTTGGCCGGGACAGGGGGAGAGACCCAGTACTTC
TRBJ1-2,TRBV4-1,.,.,14,CASSQSRQTYGYTF,TGCGCCAGCAGCCAATCCCGACAGACGTATGGCTACACCTTC
TRBJ1-1,TRBV7-8,.,.,17,CASSLVIGGGYDTEAFF,TGTGCCAGCAGCTTAGTCATCGGGGGTGGATATGACACTGAAGCTTTCTTT
TRBJ1-2,TRBV29-1,.,TRBD1,12,CSVTGGAGGYTF,TGCAGCGTTACAGGGGGCGCAGGTGGCTACACCTTC
TRBJ1-5,TRBV10-2,.,.,14,CASMFGAGNQPQHF,TGCGCCAGCATGTTTGGGGCTGGCAATCAGCCCCAGCATTTT
TRBJ2-5,TRBV25-1,once,TRBD1,14,CASNPGQYLETQYF,TGTGCCAGCAACCCGGGACAGTATCTTGAGACCCAGTACTTC
TRBJ2-3,TRBV2,.,TRBD2,15,CASSEAAGYRDTQYF,TGTGCCAGCAGTGAAGCAGCGGGGTATCGGGATACGCAGTATTTT
TRBJ1-5,TRBV30,.,TRBD1,15,CAWSVQGGSNQPQHF,TGTGCCTGGAGTGTACAAGGGGGCAGCAATCAGCCCCAGCATTTT
TRBJ1-1,TRBV7-3,.,.,13,CASSLGYGTEAFF,TGTGCCAGCAGCTTAGGTTACGGCACTGAAGCTTTCTTT
TRBJ1-6,TRBV4-1,.,.,14,CASSQDPLRWSLHF,TGCGCCAGCAGCCAAGACCCCCTCCGGTGGTCCCTCCACTTT
TRBJ1-2,TRBV7-2,.,TRBD1,15,CASSRNLPGQGAITF,TGTGCCAGCAGCCGGAATCTGCCGGGACAGGGGGCGATTACCTTC
TRBJ2-1,TRBV6-5,.,.,15,CASIRGGSSYNEQFF,TGTGCCAGCATCCGGGGTGGGAGCTCCTACAATGAGCAGTTCTTC
TRBJ1-5,TRBV6-2/TRBV6-3,.,.,16,CASSYWQGDSNQPQHF,TGTGCCAGCAGTTACTGGCAGGGCGATAGCAATCAGCCCCAGCATTTT
TRBJ1-4,TRBV19,.,.,15,CASNPGRATNEKLFF,TGTGCCAGTAACCCTGGGAGGGCAACTAATGAAAAACTGTTTTTT
TRBJ1-2,TRBV7-9,.,TRBD1,15,CASSLSGGRNYGYTF,TGTGCCAGCAGCTTATCAGGGGGCCGCAACTATGGCTACACCTTC
TRBJ2-1,TRBV11-2,.,.,15,CASSLDPRGTYEQFF,TGTGCCAGCAGCTTAGATCCTCGGGGTACGTATGAGCAGTTCTTC
TRBJ1-5,TRBV2,.,.,14,CASSEWAGDQPQHF,TGTGCCAGCAGTGAATGGGCAGGGGATCAGCCCCAGCATTTT
TRBJ1-1,TRBV29-1,.,.,15,CSVDVDTPNSTEAFF,TGCAGCGTTGATGTGGACACACCGAACTCTACTGAAGCTTTCTTT
TRBJ1-1,TRBV6-5,.,TRBD1,15,CASTQTGGVNTEAFF,TGTGCCAGCACGCAGACAGGGGGCGTGAACACTGAAGCTTTCTTT
TRBJ1-3,TRBV5-1,.,TRBD1,16,CASSAGSGTGGNTIYF,TGCGCCAGCAGCGCGGGTTCCGGGACAGGGGGAAACACCATATATTTT
TRBJ2-7,TRBV24-1,.,TRBD1,13,CATGGQGGHEQYF,TGTGCCACCGGGGGACAGGGGGGCCACGAGCAGTACTTC
TRBJ2-5,TRBV7-7,.,.,16,CASSPAGAGVAETQYF,TGTGCCAGCAGCCCCGCCGGGGCAGGGGTAGCAGAGACCCAGTACTTC
TRBJ2-3,TRBV19,.,.,12,CASSGGQSTQYF,TGTGCCAGTAGCGGAGGGCAGTCCACGCAGTATTTT
TRBJ2-5,TRBV7-2,.,TRBD2,18,CASSLSPIAGVGGETQYF,TGTGCCAGCAGCTTATCACCCATAGCGGGGGTAGGGGGAGAGACCCAGTACTTC
TRBJ2-1,TRBV20-1,once,TRBD2,13,CSASPSGPNEQFF,TGCAGTGCTAGTCCTAGCGGGCCGAATGAGCAGTTCTTC
TRBJ2-3,TRBV6-6,once,TRBD2,17,CASSRSDVRGGTDTQYF,TGTGCCAGCAGTCGATCCGATGTGCGGGGGGGCACAGATACGCAGTATTTT